These 25 T cell receptor beta chains were all obtained from the same sample, sequenced in a study of T-cell reconstitution after alpha-beta-depleted transplantation in children (dated by TCRdb to 2015 to 2016). Library preparation used PCR. Instrument on record: Illumina HiSeq 2500. TCR libraries were prepared with molecular barcoding, using unique molecular identifiers to normalize TCRbeta repertoire quantification. TCRdb took the public reads, trimmed them with fastp at Q25, ran MiXCR for clone calling and kept in-frame beta chains. CDR3 protein duplicates are merged, each entry listing the most common genes and DNA. The table for this sample lists about 600,000 distinct CDR3 sequences; 10% to 15% of them were counted only once. The ten largest clones take up 2.2% of the sample. Read against the paper, the sample's treatment or condition label means: allogeneic hematopoietic cell transplantation with graft depleted of TCRalphabeta T cells and CD19 B cells.

The specimen comprised PBMCs, mostly from graft donor cells, sampled 360 days after TCRalphabeta/CD19-depleted stem cell transplant. The origin of the receptors is a male patient younger than 18 who had a stem cell transplant for acute myeloid leukemia, so the T cells may come from the graft donor.

This clonotype was seen a handful of times. The genes are TRBV5-1 and TRBJ2-3; perhaps TRBD2 as D (5 bases). The V end lost 4 bases, the J end lost 5 bases, and 14 bases lay between the germline ends. Germline CDR1 reads SGHRS; CDR2 reads YFSETQ. The CDR3 contains 14 residues. The CDR3 DNA sequence: TGCGCCAGCAGCATGGGCGCCGGGGAAGATACGCAGTATTTT. Its translation: CASSMGAGEDTQYF. Full variable domain (missing parts from reference TRBV5-1 and TRBJ2-3): KAGVTQTPRYLIKTRGQQVTLSCSPISGHRSVSWYQQTPGQGLQFLFEYFSETQRNKGNFPGRFSGRQFSNSRSEMNVSTLELGDSALYLCASSMGAGEDTQYFGPGTRLTVL.

The sample holds a few counts of this clonotype. The chain links TRBV9 to TRBJ2-5; 8 bases agree with TRBD2. Germline V gene sequence: CDR1 SGDLS, CDR2 YYNGEE. CDR3 length: 15 amino acids. Trimming at V came to 3 bases and at J to 5 bases, leaving 9 bases not matched to a gene. CDR3 nucleotides: TGTGCCAGCAGCGAGCCGGGGGGGGCAGGGGAGACCCAGTACTTC. Amino acid sequence: CASSEPGGAGETQYF. Together with reference TRBV9 and TRBJ2-5, the CDR3 gives the full variable domain: DSGVTQTPKHLITATGQRVTLRCSPRSGDLSVYWYQQSLDQGLQFLIQYYNGEERAKGNILERFSAQQFPDLHSELNLSSLELGDSALYFCASSEPGGAGETQYFGPGTRLLVL.

V gene TRBV10-3 combines with J gene TRBJ2-3; 10 bases align to TRBD1. V trimming: 0 bases; J trimming: 3 bases; junction bases outside the gene matches: 6. CDR1 and CDR2 from the germline V gene are ENHRY and SYGVKD. This CDR3 has 17 amino acids. DNA of the CDR3: TGTGCCATCAGTGAGTCGGAGACAGGGGGCCGTACAGATACGCAGTATTTT. Amino acids: CAISESETGGRTDTQYF.

This clonotype has a handful of counts. This chain joins TRBV7-9 and TRBJ2-5, with a tentative D call TRBD1 (5 bases). Germline values: CDR1 SEHNR, CDR2 FQNEAQ (reference sequence). The CDR3 contains 14 residues. V was trimmed by 5 bases and J by 3 bases, leaving 13 bases between them. CDR3 sequence reads: CASSTQGVEETQYF. CDR3 nucleotide sequence: TGTGCCAGCAGCACCCAGGGTGTAGAAGAGACCCAGTACTTC. The variable domain in full, completed from reference TRBV7-9 and TRBJ2-5, reads DTGVSQNPRHKITKRGQNVTFRCDPISEHNRLYWYRQTLGQGPEFLTYFQNEAQLEKSRLLSDRFSAERPKGSFSTLEIQRTEQGDSAMYLCASSTQGVEETQYFGPGTRLLVL.

This clonotype has a handful of counts. The chain couples TRBV6-1 to TRBJ2-4, with 7 nucleotides matching TRBD1. CDR1 is MNHNS and CDR2 is SASEGT in the germline V gene. This CDR3 is 15 amino acids long. The V gene end was trimmed by 7 bases and the J gene end by 4 bases; junction bases not matched to a gene: 10. This chain's CDR3 is CASTPYATGKNIQYF. The CDR3 DNA sequence: TGTGCCAGCACACCATACGCGACAGGGAAAAACATTCAGTACTTC.

J is TRBJ2-1 and V is TRBV20-1; 7 bases map to TRBD2. Germline loops: CDR1 DFQATT, CDR2 SNEGSKA (reference sequence). This CDR3 region has 14 residues. Unmatched junction bases numbered 12, after V lost 7 bases and J lost 6 bases. The CDR3 here is CSVSGLQRGNEQFF. CDR3 nucleotides: TGCAGTGTGAGTGGACTCCAGCGGGGCAATGAGCAGTTCTTC.

The table lists this clonotype with a few counts. This chain connects TRBV5-1 to TRBJ2-7, with 8 bases fitting TRBD2. The CDR3 has 14 amino acids. Germline V gene lookup returns CDR1 SGHRS and CDR2 YFSETQ. After removal of 0 bases from V and 5 bases from J, the junction contained 4 bases not matched to a gene. CDR3 coding DNA: TGCGCCAGCAGCTTGGAACTAGCGGCCAACGAGCAGTACTTC. Translation gives CASSLELAANEQYF.

The chain carries TRBV29-1 and TRBJ2-2; TRBD2 matches at 10 bases. Germline CDR1 and CDR2: SQVTM and ANQGSEA. This CDR3 has 13 residues. Losses at the gene ends were 7 bases for V and 4 bases for J; bases not matched to a gene: 3. The CDR3 is CSASSGSTGELFF. The CDR3 DNA follows: TGCAGCGCCTCTAGCGGGAGCACCGGGGAGCTGTTTTTT.

The rearrangement joins TRBV27 to TRBJ2-3; D unclear. Germline V gene data show CDR1 as MNHEY and CDR2 as SMNVEV (reference sequence). This CDR3 has 13 residues. V lost 8 bases and J lost 2, with 11 bases in between. Here the CDR3 reads CASGPIFTDTQYF. The CDR3 DNA reads as TGTGCCAGCGGACCCATATTCACAGATACGCAGTATTTT.

V is TRBV18 and J is TRBJ2-1, with 7 bases lining up with TRBD1. The J segment lost 5 bases and the V segment lost 1 base, leaving 5 bases of the junction unmatched. Germline CDR1 is KGHSH and CDR2 is LQKENI. The CDR3 spans 15 residues. CDR3 region: CASSPRGTANNEQFF. DNA of the CDR3: TGTGCCAGCTCACCACGAGGGACAGCGAACAATGAGCAGTTCTTC.

This clonotype has more than one count but fewer than ten. The chain recombines TRBV28 with TRBJ2-3; 8 bases are shared with TRBD2. Looked up from germline, CDR1 is MDHEN and CDR2 is SYDVKM. V lost 6 bases, J lost 14 bases, and 16 bases stayed unmatched. CDR3 length equals 14 residues. The CDR3: CASSFSAPGGPLYF. The CDR3, as DNA: TGTGCCAGCAGCTTCTCGGCGCCGGGAGGGCCTCTGTATTTT.

The chain joins TRBV11-2 to TRBJ2-1, with 13 bases matching TRBD2. V dropped 5 bases and J dropped 0; count of bases not matched to a gene: 10. CDR1 is SGHAT, CDR2 FQNNGV, per germline. The CDR3 is made up of 19 amino acids. CDR3 DNA: TGTGCCAGCAGCCTCCGGACTAGCGGGAGACATCGCTCCTACAATGAGCAGTTCTTC. This codes for CASSLRTSGRHRSYNEQFF.

V gene TRBV5-1 combines with J gene TRBJ2-7; D is unclear. CDR1 and CDR2 (germline): SGHRS, YFSETQ. Trimming left V 0 bases short and J 2 bases short, with 12 bases between. The CDR3 length is 15 residues. CDR3 in DNA: TGCGCCAGCAGCTTGGCGTCACCCCTAGCCTACGAGCAGTACTTC. Translating gives CASSLASPLAYEQYF.

The CDR3: CASPGLKGAQETQYF. The CDR3 DNA reads TGTGCCAGCCCAGGTTTGAAGGGGGCCCAAGAGACCCAGTACTTC. The gene calls are TRBV2 and TRBJ2-5, with 7 bases identical to TRBD1. Per germline, CDR1 SNHLY and CDR2 FYNNEI. With 8 bases clipped from V and 1 base from J, the junction kept 10 bases outside the gene matches. The CDR3 contains 15 residues.

This clonotype was observed a few times. The V gene is TRBV7-9, the J gene TRBJ2-7; a possible D gene is TRBD2 (7 bases). This CDR3 region has 16 residues. Between the trimmed V and J ends, which lost 1 base and 1 base, there was a span of 14 bases. Germline V lookup: CDR1 SEHNR, CDR2 FQNEAQ (reference sequence). DNA for the CDR3: TGTGCCAGCAGCTTAGAACGGGGGGCTAAGTCCTACGAGCAGTACTTC. Its translation: CASSLERGAKSYEQYF.

The genes are TRBV18 and TRBJ2-7; maybe TRBD2 (5 bases). V was cut by 4 bases and J by 4 bases, with 14 bases left in between. Germline V gene data show CDR1 as KGHSH and CDR2 as LQKENI. This CDR3 is built from 14 residues. The CDR3 loop reads CASSRSGGGYEQYF. The CDR3 DNA reads TGTGCCAGCTCACGGTCCGGCGGAGGATACGAGCAGTACTTC. Based on the CDR3 plus reference TRBV18 and TRBJ2-7, the full variable domain is NAGVMQNPRHLVRRRGQEARLRCSPMKGHSHVYWYRQLPEEGLKFMVYLQKENIIDESGMPKERFSAEFPKEGPSILRIQQVVRGDSAAYFCASSRSGGGYEQYFGPGTRLTVT.

V and J are TRBV10-3 and TRBJ2-5; TRBD2 is a possible D gene (5 bases). V dropped 7 bases and J dropped 1 base, with 13 bases sitting between them. Germline values: CDR1 ENHRY, CDR2 SYGVKD. This CDR3 comprises 14 residues. The CDR3 DNA is TGTGCCATCATCGAGGGCTCGGGCCAAGAGACCCAGTACTTC. It specifies CAIIEGSGQETQYF.

The chain joins TRBV20-1 to TRBJ1-2, with 7 bases that match TRBD1. CDR1 DFQATT and CDR2 SNEGSKA come from the germline V gene (reference sequence). V was clipped by 6 bases and J by 4 bases; unmatched bases: 8. The CDR3 contains 13 residues. The CDR3 loop reads CSASRTGVYGYTF. Written as DNA, the CDR3 is TGCAGTGCCAGTAGAACAGGGGTCTATGGCTACACCTTC.

The chain employs TRBV9 and TRBJ2-1; 7 nucleotides align to TRBD2. The CDR3 is 16 amino acids. V dropped 4 bases and J dropped 6; count of bases not matched to a gene: 13. Germline V gene lookup returns CDR1 SGDLS and CDR2 YYNGEE. The CDR3 DNA sequence: TGTGCCAGCAGCTCCAATTGGGGGAGGGCCGTCAATGAGCAGTTCTTC. Residues: CASSSNWGRAVNEQFF.

Only a few counts were recorded for this clonotype. The rearrangement joins TRBV7-3 to TRBJ2-7; the match to TRBD2 covers 9 bases. The germline CDR1 and CDR2 sequences are SGHTA and FQGTGA. The CDR3 length is 17 residues. J lost 0 bases, V lost 3 bases, and 9 bases had no gene match. CDR3 sequence: CASSLGSGSLGSYEQYF. The CDR3 nucleotides are TGTGCCAGCAGCTTGGGTAGCGGGAGCCTCGGCTCCTACGAGCAGTACTTC.

V gene TRBV29-1 combines with J gene TRBJ2-7; 8 positions agree with TRBD1. Germline V CDR1 and CDR2: SQVTM, ANQGSEA. The CDR3 covers 13 residues. Unmatched junction bases numbered 9, after V lost 7 bases and J lost 4 bases. In DNA form, the CDR3 reads TGCAGCGGTGGACAGGGCTTGCTGTACGAGCAGTACTTC. Translation: CSGGQGLLYEQYF.

This clonotype was counted only a few times. The gene calls are TRBV4-3 and TRBJ2-3; the match to TRBD1 covers 8 bases. V lost 4 bases and J lost 5; bases outside the gene matches: 8. The germline V gene encodes CDR1 LGHNA and CDR2 YSLEER. The CDR3 runs to 15 residues. The CDR3 reads CASSPRTGRQDTQYF. The CDR3 coding sequence is TGCGCCAGCAGCCCACGGACAGGGAGGCAAGATACGCAGTATTTT.

The V call is TRBV2, the J call TRBJ1-3; D gene uncertain. Trimming took 8 bases from V and 4 from J, leaving 18 bases between them. Germline assignment: CDR1 SNHLY and CDR2 FYNNEI. The CDR3 covers 15 residues. In DNA form, the CDR3 reads TGTGCCAGCCACCCACGGCGGGCAGGAGGAAACACCATATATTTT. Translation: CASHPRRAGGNTIYF.

This clonotype was seen many times. The chain couples TRBV11-2 to TRBJ2-3, with a possible D match to TRBD2 (7 bases). The V and J ends lost 8 bases and 4 bases respectively, with 19 bases between them. The germline V gene has CDR1 SGHAT and CDR2 FQNNGV. The CDR3 covers 15 residues. CDR3 DNA sequence: TGTGCCAGCCAAGGGGGGGGGACCAAGGCAGATACGCAGTATTTT. It codes for CASQGGGTKADTQYF.

The chain joins TRBV20-1 to TRBJ2-1; 12 nucleotides match TRBD2. Looked up from germline, CDR1 is DFQATT and CDR2 is SNEGSKA (reference sequence). Trimming cost V 2 bases and J 5 bases; bases outside gene matches: 10. This CDR3 has 17 residues. CDR3 nucleotide sequence: TGCAGTGCTAGAAGACTAGCGGGAGTAGGGCAGGACAATGAGCAGTTCTTC. It is translated as CSARRLAGVGQDNEQFF.